The 26 T cell receptor beta chains in this list originate from one sample, sequenced in a study of molecular identifiers for immune sequencing clone quantification. TCRdb passed the PCR reads through MiXCR, listing each CDR3 protein once. Here the sample spans about 510,000 distinct CDR3 sequences, over 20% being singletons. Material for sequencing was naive CD8+ T cells from blood, with Jurkat cell RNA spiked in. Subset here: FACS-sorted CD8+CD4-CCR7+CD45RA+ naive T cells. The source is a human donor in good health. Some libraries in this study had Jurkat cell RNA spiked in.

This clonotype was recorded a few times. The chain links TRBV5-4 to TRBJ2-1; 9 nucleotides align to TRBD1. J gave up 10 bases and V 3 bases, and 8 bases lay outside the gene matches. CDR3 size: 14 residues. Germline values: CDR1 SGHNT, CDR2 YYREEE (reference sequence). CDR3 amino acids: CASSSRTGVEEQFF. The CDR3 DNA sequence: TGTGCCAGCAGCTCGAGGACAGGGGTAGAGGAGCAGTTCTTC.

This clonotype occurred a few times. The chain uses TRBV27 and TRBJ2-3, with TRBD2 as a possible D gene (5 bases). Trimming took 8 bases from V and 5 from J, leaving 11 bases between them. This CDR3 has 12 amino acids. Per the germline V gene, CDR1 is MNHEY and CDR2 is SMNVEV (reference sequence). CDR3 bases: TGTGCCAGCGGCCTACTAGAAGATACGCAGTATTTT. As protein: CASGLLEDTQYF.

With regard to this clonotype: A much larger clone differs by one base, so this may be a read error. The chain recombines TRBV12-5 with TRBJ2-7; 8 bases align to TRBD1. The CDR3 totals 13 residues. The V gene's germline CDR1 is LGHNT and CDR2 FRNRAP. Trimming took 5 bases from V and 3 from J; bases not matched to a gene: 3. The CDR3, as DNA: TGTGCTAGTGGTCCGGGACAGGTCTACGAGCAGTACTTC. This codes for CASGPGQVYEQYF.

This chain uses TRBV2 with TRBJ1-1; D unclear. CDR1 SNHLY and CDR2 FYNNEI come from the germline V gene. There are 13 residues in the CDR3. Trimming removed 7 bases from V and 6 bases from J, with 15 bases in between. CDR3 nucleotides: TGTGCCAGCAAAAGAGAGTCGCTGCCTGAAGCTTTCTTT. Translated: CASKRESLPEAFF.

CDR3 nucleotide sequence: TGTGCCAGCAGCCATGTCACAGCCGGCCTCTCCTATAATTCACCCCTCCACTTT. This encodes CASSHVTAGLSYNSPLHF. The rearrangement uses TRBV11-2 and TRBJ1-6; no reliable D call. The CDR3 spans 18 residues. V lost 5 bases, J lost 0 bases, and 17 bases lay in between. In germline, CDR1 is SGHAT, CDR2 FQNNGV. Variable domain in full (rest from reference TRBV11-2 and TRBJ1-6): EAGVAQSPRYKIIEKRQSVAFWCNPISGHATLYWYQQILGQGPKLLIQFQNNGVVDDSQLPKDRFSAERLKGVDSTLKIQPAKLEDSAVYLCASSHVTAGLSYNSPLHFGNGTRLTVT.

This clonotype was detected ten times or more. V gene TRBV7-9 combines with J gene TRBJ2-7, with a possible D match to TRBD1 (6 bases). The V gene's germline CDR1 is SEHNR and CDR2 FQNEAQ (reference sequence). Trimming removed 5 bases from V and 2 bases from J, with 13 bases in between. The CDR3 length is 14 residues. The CDR3 region is CASSPTGDAYEQYF. The CDR3 region has the DNA TGTGCCAGCAGCCCGACAGGTGACGCCTACGAGCAGTACTTC.

This clonotype appeared many times. This chain uses TRBV4-2 with TRBJ2-1; D remains unclear. V was pared by 0 bases and J by 8 bases, with 11 bases between. There are 14 residues in the CDR3. Per the germline V gene, CDR1 is LGHNA and CDR2 is YNFKEQ. CDR3 in amino acids: CASSQEEAADEQFF. CDR3 sequence (DNA): TGTGCCAGCAGCCAAGAAGAAGCCGCGGATGAGCAGTTCTTC.

About this clonotype itself: A much larger clone lies a single base off, so this may be a read error. The rearrangement joins TRBV11-3 to TRBJ2-7; a possible D gene is TRBD2 (6 bases). Trimming took 6 bases from V and 6 from J, leaving 21 bases between them. Looked up from germline, CDR1 is SGHNT and CDR2 is YENEEA. The length of the CDR3 is 15 residues. CDR3 region: CASRHAGRKDLEQYF. Here the CDR3 DNA reads TGTGCCAGCAGACATGCGGGGCGGAAGGATCTCGAGCAGTACTTC.

This clonotype was picked up a small number of times. The chain has TRBV28 and TRBJ2-3, with D hard to call. Trimming removed 3 bases from V and 1 base from J, with 8 bases in between. Germline V gives CDR1 MDHEN, CDR2 SYDVKM. This CDR3 spans 14 amino acids. The CDR3 region has the DNA TGTGCCAGCAGTTTTCTAGACGGCACAGATACGCAGTATTTT. Translating it yields CASSFLDGTDTQYF.

The chain uses TRBV6-2 or TRBV6-3 and TRBJ2-7; D is undetermined. Germline CDR1 MNHEY, CDR2 SVGEGT. The length of the CDR3 is 14 residues. V lost 6 bases, J lost 0 bases, and 12 bases lay in between. The CDR3 DNA reads as TGTGCCAGCAGCTTCGACGGGTACTCCTACGAGCAGTACTTC. It codes for CASSFDGYSYEQYF.

This clonotype was found a few times. The V and J genes are TRBV27 and TRBJ1-2; the D gene is possibly TRBD1 (6 bases). Per germline, CDR1 MNHEY and CDR2 SMNVEV (reference sequence). V was cut by 3 bases and J by 1 base, with 12 bases left in between. CDR3 size: 15 residues. CDR3 sequence: CASSLDSLINYGYTF. As DNA, the CDR3 is TGTGCCAGCAGTTTGGACAGCCTTATTAACTATGGCTACACCTTC.

This clonotype was observed a handful of times. The chain links TRBV6-2 or TRBV6-3 to TRBJ2-7; D tentatively reads TRBD1 or TRBD2 (6 bases each). Trimming left V 6 bases short and J 3 bases short, with 21 bases between. The CDR3 consists of 16 residues. CDR1 and CDR2 from the germline V gene are MNHEY and SVGEGT. The CDR3 DNA reads as TGTGCCAGCAGGGAAGTTACCGGGGGCGGCCACTACGAGCAGTACTTC. It yields the protein CASREVTGGGHYEQYF.

This clonotype was seen ten or more times. This rearrangement joins TRBV30 to TRBJ2-3, with D uncertain. Germline loops: CDR1 GTSNPN, CDR2 SVGIG (reference sequence). The CDR3 has 15 amino acids. V was pared by 0 bases and J by 0 bases, with 10 bases between. This CDR3 is CAWSVWGSSTDTQYF. The CDR3, as DNA: TGTGCCTGGAGTGTTTGGGGTTCTAGCACAGATACGCAGTATTTT.

The V gene is TRBV19, the J gene TRBJ2-7; a possible D gene is TRBD2 (5 bases). The CDR3 totals 14 residues. Germline V CDR1 and CDR2: LNHDA, SQIVND (reference sequence). The V gene lost 5 bases and the J gene lost 2 bases, with 13 bases spanning the gap. CDR3 amino acids: CASSSHSGTYEQYF. CDR3 DNA: TGTGCCAGTAGTTCCCACAGCGGCACCTACGAGCAGTACTTC. The full variable domain, completed using reference TRBV19 and TRBJ2-7, is DGGITQSPKYLFRKEGQNVTLSCEQNLNHDAMYWYRQDPGQGLRLIYYSQIVNDFQKGDIAEGYSVSREKKESFPLTVTSAQKNPTAFYLCASSSHSGTYEQYFGPGTRLTVT.

This clonotype has only a few counts. The genes are TRBV20-1 and TRBJ2-7; TRBD1 matches 7 bases. Germline-derived CDR1 and CDR2 are DFQATT and SNEGSKA (reference sequence). The CDR3 is 14 residues long. J lost 3 bases, V lost 6 bases, and 11 bases had no gene match. The CDR3 bases are TGCAGTGCCTGCCTCTCCAGGGGGAGCTACGAGCAGTACTTC. Its translation: CSACLSRGSYEQYF.

The V call is TRBV7-8, the J call TRBJ1-1; unclear D gene. Between the trimmed V and J ends, which lost 2 bases and 4 bases, there was a span of 8 bases. Per germline, CDR1 SGHVS and CDR2 FQNEAQ. The CDR3 sequence is 13 residues long. CDR3 loop: CASSLQRVTEAFF. The CDR3 bases are TGTGCCAGCAGCTTACAGAGAGTCACTGAAGCTTTCTTT.

This clonotype showed up many times. The rearrangement joins TRBV5-1 to TRBJ2-7; 9 nucleotides align to TRBD2. The V and J ends lost 0 bases and 4 bases, in that order; junction bases with no gene match: 5. The V gene's germline CDR1 is SGHRS and CDR2 YFSETQ. The length of the CDR3 is 15 residues. The CDR3 here is CASSLEASGAYEQYF. The DNA of the CDR3 is TGCGCCAGCAGCTTGGAGGCTAGCGGGGCTTACGAGCAGTACTTC.

As for this clonotype: One junction end disagrees with the germline gene, perhaps due to a read error. V and J are TRBV6-5 and TRBJ1-5; D call uncertain. The germline CDR1 and CDR2 sequences are MNHEY and SVGAGI. The CDR3 is 13 amino acids. Here the CDR3 DNA reads TGTGCCAGCAGTTACAGGTACAATCGGCCCCAGCATTTT. Protein sequence: CASSYRYNRPQHF.

At least ten counts were recorded for this clonotype. The chain has TRBV4-3 and TRBJ2-7, with unresolved D. Germline-derived CDR1 and CDR2 are LGHNA and YSLEER. There are 15 residues in the CDR3. V lost 0 bases, J lost 3 bases, and 12 bases lay in between. This chain's CDR3 is CASSQDRGGYYEQYF. CDR3 nucleotide sequence: TGCGCCAGCAGCCAAGATAGAGGCGGATACTACGAGCAGTACTTC.

This clonotype was counted ten times or more. CDR3 bases: TGTGCCAGCAGCCCTTTGAGTCGGACTGAAGCTTTCTTT. Its translation: CASSPLSRTEAFF. The chain combines TRBV5-5 with TRBJ1-1; D not certain. Trimming took off 4 bases at V and 5 bases at J, with 12 bases between the two ends. CDR3 size: 13 residues. Germline-derived CDR1 and CDR2 are SGHKS and YYEKEE (reference sequence). Filled out from reference TRBV5-5 and TRBJ1-1, the complete variable domain reads DAGVTQSPTHLIKTRGQQVTLRCSPISGHKSVSWYQQVLGQGPQFIFQYYEKEERGRGNFPDRFSARQFPNYSSELNVNALLLGDSALYLCASSPLSRTEAFFGQGTRLTVV.

As regards this clonotype: An end of the junction differs from the germline gene, which may be a read error. V gene TRBV28 combines with J gene TRBJ2-3, with D possibly matching TRBD1 (6 bases). CDR1 and CDR2 (germline): MDHEN, SYDVKM. The CDR3 extends over 13 amino acids. The CDR3 DNA is TGTGCCGGCAGTTTACAGGGCCCAGATACGCAGTATTTT. Translation gives CAGSLQGPDTQYF.

This clonotype occurred a few times. J is TRBJ2-3 and V is TRBV12-3 or TRBV12-4; D is unclear. V was clipped by 1 base and J by 2 bases, with 7 bases between them. This CDR3 is 14 amino acids long. CDR3 bases: TGTGCCAGCAGTTTAGGTGCTTACACAGATACGCAGTATTTT. Amino acids: CASSLGAYTDTQYF.

This clonotype was seen a few times. The chain uses TRBV5-8 and TRBJ2-1, with D tentatively TRBD2 (5 bases). The length of the CDR3 is 13 residues. Germline V gives CDR1 SGHTS, CDR2 YDEGEE. V was cut by 8 bases and J by 7 bases, with 16 bases left in between. As DNA, the CDR3 is TGTGCCAGAACACCCGGGGTGGGTAATGAGCAGTTCTTC. The encoded protein is CARTPGVGNEQFF.

At least ten counts were recorded for this clonotype. The V call is TRBV19, the J call TRBJ1-5; D is unclear. Trimming removed 3 bases from V and 6 bases from J, with 12 bases in between. The CDR3 spans 14 residues. Looked up from germline, CDR1 is LNHDA and CDR2 is SQIVND (reference sequence). CDR3: CASSIGGHGQPQHF. The CDR3 DNA reads TGTGCCAGTAGTATTGGCGGGCACGGTCAGCCCCAGCATTTT.

This clonotype turned up a few times. V is TRBV12-3 or TRBV12-4 and J is TRBJ1-1; D is perhaps TRBD1 (5 bases). The V and J ends lost 3 bases and 2 bases respectively, with 19 bases between them. The CDR3 loop spans 17 amino acids. CDR3 residues: CASSLGQGPILNTEAFF. DNA for the CDR3: TGTGCCAGCAGTTTGGGGCAGGGTCCCATCCTCAACACTGAAGCTTTCTTT.

Regarding this clonotype: One end of the junction does not line up with germline, which may come from a read error. This chain uses TRBV5-3 with TRBJ2-7; tentative D call: TRBD2 (5 bases). TRBV5-3 is sorted into the ORF group, with uncertain function. The CDR3 contains 15 residues. Written as DNA, the CDR3 is TGTGCCAGCAGCTTGTCGGCAGCGGTAAACTGCGAGCAGTACTTC. It yields the protein CASSLSAAVNCEQYF.